This T cell receptor beta chain was recovered during a study of blood T cell repertoires in COVID-19. Generated by immunoSEQ multiplex PCR, the TCRdb table keeps only in-frame clones and is missing some. The profile shows 230,000 or so clones, roughly 89% of them singletons. Germline V CDR1 and CDR2: GTSNPN, SVGIG (reference sequence). V lost 4 bases and J 4 bases, leaving 14 bases between the germline ends. This CDR3 is 14 amino acids long. The sequenced material came from peripheral blood. The source of this sequence is a woman aged 35 to 49 who had recovered from COVID-19. The genes are TRBV30 and TRBJ2-1, with D possibly being TRBD1 (6 bases). In nucleotides, the CDR3 is TGTGCCTGGATCTTAGCCGACAGGTACAATGAGCAGTTCTTC. It encodes CAWILADRYNEQFF. Full variable domain (remainder filled in from reference TRBV30 and TRBJ2-1): SQTIHQWPATLVQPVGSPLSLECTVEGTSNPNLYWYRQAAGRGLQLLFYSVGIGQISSEVPQNLSASRPQDRQFILSSKKLLLSDSGFYLCAWILADRYNEQFFGPGTRLTVL.